The present T cell receptor beta chain was sequenced within a study of cytomegalovirus exposure and HLA in healthy donors (dated by TCRdb to about 2017). Study-level background: According to an earlier analysis of several hundred of the donors, about 170 million T cells yielded 95 million to 140 million unique TCR beta sequences and about 300 Gb of sequence data. HLA typing included class I and class II loci at four-digit resolution. Using immunosequencing, the study profiled T cell repertoires from some 670 subjects and related those repertoires to cytomegalovirus serostatus. Alongside the repertoire data, information on donor age, sex, ethnicity and CMV serostatus was compiled. To predict cytomegalovirus infection status, the study combined high-throughput TCR immunosequencing, statistical association of individual TCRs with disease status, and machine learning. Rather than drawing on any new phenotypic data, the later analysis identified candidate immune exposures from TCR beta sequences and the way those sequences occurred across donors. On average, about 240,000 unique TCR beta nucleotide sequences were sequenced per donor among more than 350 genotyped donors of the cohort, with approximately 18% of those sequences being non-productive. Roughly 300 gigabases of sequencing data and around 80 million unique TCR sequences made up an early release that covered under 750 HLA-typed donors. Every discovery cohort repertoire had been produced on one sequencing platform. Of the approximately 400 genotyped donors, less than 90% were placed in the genetic ancestry cluster associated with self-reported Caucasian donors. A separate validation cohort of over a hundred different subjects was used in addition to the approximately 610-subject first cohort. A later analysis re-analyzed previously published TCR beta repertoires from hundreds of donors and added high-resolution HLA genotyping to study TCR occurrence patterns. Typing coverage differed by locus: A, B, C, DRB1 and DQB1 were typed in roughly 620-630 donors, DQA1 in approximately 520, DPA1 in around 610, and DPB1 in approximately 450. The study aimed to test whether signatures of past pathogen exposure could be identified by cataloging public T cell receptors. In a later genetic analysis, genome-wide SNP genotypes for about 60% of the 666 donors were used, and that subset was treated as a discovery cohort. About five DR-DQ haplotypes were handled as single units for association and clustering, since linkage in the cohort was strong. An earlier analysis of some 500 of the donors applied high-throughput TCR beta sequencing to assess whether each TCR beta V gene segment acted as functional or pseudogenic.

The method behind the library was the immunoSEQ multiplex PCR assay. For the multiplex PCR, a mixture combining 60 forward primers for TCR Vbeta segments and 13 reverse primers for TCR Jbeta segments was used. Amplification of the CDR3 region of rearranged TCR beta genes was performed with a multiplex PCR assay on genomic DNA. The amplified TCR beta libraries were sequenced on the Illumina HiSeq System as 87-base-pair reads. Per the original workflow: In a later analysis, some 80 million unique TCR beta chains were counted across the roughly 670 repertoires, and approximately 11 million of these chains were shared by at least two donors. To remove PCR and sequencing errors, raw reads were error-corrected and collapsed into unique sequences using a nearest-neighbor algorithm that merged closely related sequences. Alignment of CDR3 sequences to IMGT reference sequences was used to assign V, D and J gene segments. For a sequence to be retained, a match of at least six nucleotides to both a V gene segment and a J gene segment was required. Rearrangements were called productive when the CDR3 lacked stop codons and stayed in frame with V and J; all others were non-productive. CDR3 was defined by IMGT convention, running from the second conserved V-encoded cysteine to the conserved J-encoded phenylalanine. In an earlier analysis of some 550 of the donors, sequences lacking an unambiguous match to a single V gene segment were excluded. An earlier analysis of 587 of the donors classified V segments as functional when productive rearrangements were above 56.7% and as segregating when the standard deviation between donors was above 5%. A statistical classification framework was developed to diagnose cytomegalovirus status using the catalog of TCR beta chain sequences. V and J gene assignment, in a later analysis, came from comparing TCR nucleotide sequences with IMGT/GENE-DB human TR gene sequences. Using the TCRdist pipeline, a later analysis assigned CDR3 sequences along with most-parsimonious VDJ recombination scenarios. In a later analysis, each TCR beta chain was defined by its CDR3 amino acid sequence together with its V-gene family, and reads lacking a unique V-gene family were excluded. In a later analysis, 500 to 700 highly shared, low-generation-probability nucleotide sequences were removed to address suspected cross-contamination and a sequencing artifact. In a later analysis, a clonal expansion index for each public chain was calculated from normalized within-repertoire ranks of inferred template counts. In a later analysis, generation probabilities were computed with a VDJ recombination model fitted to out-of-frame rearrangements, and the resulting probabilities were checked against IGoR. In a later analysis, TCR-TCR, TCR-HLA and TCR-CMV co-occurrence was scored with hypergeometric tests, and a repertoire-size bias correction was applied to TCR pairs. False discovery rates were estimated in a later analysis by permuting HLA or CMV assignments 20 times. In a later analysis, co-occurring TCRs were grouped with DBSCAN, and TCRdist sequence similarity was added when clustering was performed within HLA-allele-positive subsets. Co-occurrence clustering excluded repertoires with fewer than 30,000 or more than 120,000 public chains, plus five with anomalous nucleotide sharing. TCRdb re-hosts the immuneACCESS table, in-frame sequences only. Its copies lack some clones; in the studies checked, an unresolved V gene accounts for under half of them, and the cause for the rest is not known. From that table come the V and J calls and clone size; the DNA was used to work out D and trimming. The sample profile shows 150,000 or so clones; around four fifths of them were found once. Together, the top ten hold 4.1% of the sample.

The research as a whole found: A cluster of highly shared sequence variants was judged likely to represent a technical artifact of the sequencing pipeline. A later analysis associated 16,951 TCR beta sequences with specific HLA alleles at a false discovery rate of 0.05. Most TCR sequences were observed very rarely across donors, whereas some public TCRs were present in many individuals. The cohort was sequenced for TCR beta chains only, and without alpha or paired-chain data the features that could be detected were limited. A few of the identified cytomegalovirus-associated TCR beta chains were confirmed in vitro to be specific for cytomegalovirus antigens. Correlated functional status among segregating V segments might reflect linkage disequilibrium, but an unknown experimental factor could not be ruled out. In a later analysis, most CMV-associated TCR beta chains were found to appear HLA-restricted, with HLA associations seemingly driven largely by CMV exposure. Sequencing depth was assumed to be roughly uniform across donors in the presence/absence analyses, though that assumption may not hold. In an earlier analysis of approximately 590 of the donors, most TCR beta V segments appeared in productive rearrangements about 87% or about 30% of the time, broadly matching IMGT annotations. Because some donors lacked HLA typing at each locus, the association tests relied only on the typed subset. The earlier analysis of nearly 600 of the donors excluded roughly 17 rarely observed V segments, including chromosome 9 orphons, because counts were too low. CMV serostatus was the only immune exposure information available for the cohort. A further reported finding was that TCR beta sequences accurately predicted the HLA-A and HLA-B alleles for most subjects in the first cohort. In a later analysis, TCR association rates were found to vary across HLA loci, with the most associated TCRs seen for DRB1 alleles and the fewest for HLA-C alleles. Several of the top co-occurrence clusters appeared to be linked to parvovirus B19, influenza, CMV and Epstein-Barr virus, according to a later analysis. V-gene and J-gene trimming of TCR beta chains was associated with a missense DCLRE1C variant in a later genetic analysis, and the association was replicated in an independent cohort. In a later analysis, HLA-associated TCR beta chains were found to be more clonally expanded and to have lower generation probabilities than equally common non-associated chains. A later genetic analysis reported fewer N-insertions in productive TCRs among donors in an Asian-associated ancestry cluster than the roughly 720-donor mean. The study listed approximately 160 TCR beta chains as associated with cytomegalovirus. Cytomegalovirus status was reported to be diagnosed by the classifier with high specificity and sensitivity in both the original and validation cohorts. When HLA alleles, especially DR and DQ, strongly co-occurred, attributing TCR associations to individual alleles was difficult. The authors suggested that the approach could potentially be extended to other disease states and immunological phenotypes.

In total, roughly 670 healthy bone marrow donors made up the cohort. At the time of sampling, every cohort member was nominally healthy, though immune exposures that went unrecorded were likely present. The donor tested CMV seropositive, placing the donor among the roughly 300 seropositive members of the cohort. Every donor gave a peripheral blood sample, and the peripheral blood mononuclear cells from that sample were used for TCR beta sequencing. Genomic DNA extraction from the blood cell samples was performed with the Qiagen DNeasy Blood Extraction Kit. Comments on this clone: Its specific antigen is unknown. Within one base of it there is no much larger clone, and no base qualities were kept.

This sequence was found in a man aged 50-60 years in good health and CMV-seropositive. Sequenced input: PBMCs.

The CDR3 protein is CASSDRNRDRGDIQYF. The bases are TGTGCCAGCAGCGACCGGAACCGGGACAGGGGAGACATTCAGTACTTC. Recombination connected TRBV7-9 to TRBJ2-4; 10 junctional bases match TRBD1. According to the germline V gene (reference sequence), CDR1 reads SEHNR and CDR2 reads FQNEAQ. V trim: 5 bases; J trim: 8 bases; unmatched bases: 12. The cysteine opens and the phenylalanine closes a CDR3 of 16 amino acids. Just CDR3 DNA is preserved here, 48 bases in frame from base 1.